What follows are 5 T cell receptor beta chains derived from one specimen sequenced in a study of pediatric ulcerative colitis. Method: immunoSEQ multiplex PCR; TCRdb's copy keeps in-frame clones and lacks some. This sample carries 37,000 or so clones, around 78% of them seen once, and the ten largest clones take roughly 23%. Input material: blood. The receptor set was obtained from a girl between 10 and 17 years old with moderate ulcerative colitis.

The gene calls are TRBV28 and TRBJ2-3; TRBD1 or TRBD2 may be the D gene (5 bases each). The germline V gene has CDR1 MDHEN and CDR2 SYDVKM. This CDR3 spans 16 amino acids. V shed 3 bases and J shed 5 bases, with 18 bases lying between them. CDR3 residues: CASSFRQGRGGDTQYF. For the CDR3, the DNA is TGTGCCAGCAGTTTTCGCCAGGGACGTGGGGGAGATACGCAGTATTTT.

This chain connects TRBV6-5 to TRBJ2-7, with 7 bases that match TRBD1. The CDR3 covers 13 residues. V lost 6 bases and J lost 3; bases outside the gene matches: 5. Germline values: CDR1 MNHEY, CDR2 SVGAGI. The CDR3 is CASRTRGNYEQYF. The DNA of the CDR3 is TGTGCCAGCAGGACCAGGGGGAACTACGAGCAGTACTTC.

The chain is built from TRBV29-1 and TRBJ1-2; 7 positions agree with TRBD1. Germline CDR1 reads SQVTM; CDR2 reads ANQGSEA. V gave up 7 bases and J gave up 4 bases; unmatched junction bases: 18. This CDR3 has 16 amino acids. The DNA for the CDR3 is TGCAGCGCTGGGGGAGGTGGGACAGACTACTCCTATGGCTACACCTTC. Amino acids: CSAGGGGTDYSYGYTF. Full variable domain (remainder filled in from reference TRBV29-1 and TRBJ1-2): SAVISQKPSRDICQRGTSLTIQCQVDSQVTMMFWYRQQPGQSLTLIATANQGSEATYESGFVIDKFPISRPNLTFSTLTVSNMSPEDSSIYLCSAGGGGTDYSYGYTFGSGTRLTVV.

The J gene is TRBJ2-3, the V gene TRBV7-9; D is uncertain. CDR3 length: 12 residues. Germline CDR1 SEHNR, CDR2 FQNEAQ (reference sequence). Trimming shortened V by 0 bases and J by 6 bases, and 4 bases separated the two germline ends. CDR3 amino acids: CASSLAPDTQYF. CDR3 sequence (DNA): TGTGCCAGCAGCTTAGCACCGGATACGCAGTATTTT.

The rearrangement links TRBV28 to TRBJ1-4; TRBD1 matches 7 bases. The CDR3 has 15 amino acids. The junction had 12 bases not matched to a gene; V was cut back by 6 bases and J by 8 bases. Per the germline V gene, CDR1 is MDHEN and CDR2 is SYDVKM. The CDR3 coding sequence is TGTGCCAGCAGGCAGGCGACAGGGACTCGAGAAAAACTGTTTTTT. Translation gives CASRQATGTREKLFF.